This entry concerns a single T cell receptor beta chain. CDR1 is SQVTM, CDR2 ANQGSEA, per germline. The CDR3 has 15 amino acids. The V end lost 0 bases, the J end lost 0 bases, and 10 bases lay between the germline ends. These data belong to a study of blood T cell repertoires in COVID-19. Using immunoSEQ multiplex PCR, the repertoire was profiled, and TCRdb retains in-frame clones only, with some absent. Here the sample spans roughly 150,000 clones, roughly 71% being singletons. This clonotype was sampled from a woman older than 75 with acute or convalescent COVID-19. Sequencing was done on a sample of peripheral blood. This sequence joins TRBV29-1 and TRBJ2-3; D not resolved. The CDR3 protein is CSVEDTPTSTDTQYF. DNA for the CDR3: TGCAGCGTTGAAGATACCCCTACTAGCACAGATACGCAGTATTTT.